This T cell receptor (beta chain) is from a study of T-cell reconstitution after alpha-beta-depleted transplantation in children. Study conclusions and caveats: Several hundred expanded graft clones reportedly gave rise to the alpha-beta T cells present about two months after transplant. Certain patients had high TCRbeta diversity at day 60, and it came from recipient T cells and thymic progenitors that survived. One year after transplant, T-cell counts and diversity came mostly from newly produced T cells.

Unique molecular identifiers were incorporated into the prepared TCRbeta library. From the PCR reads, TCRdb called clonotypes with MiXCR, one entry per CDR3 protein. The table lists approximately 500,000 distinct CDR3 sequences, more than 9% of them singletons. This clonotype was detected many times. Antigen specificity is unknown. Trimming pared 6 bases from V and 0 bases from J, leaving 11 bases between. Germline V gives CDR1 SQVTM, CDR2 ANQGSEA. This CDR3 contains 13 residues. This clonotype was sampled from a child aged 2 to 9 with inherited bone marrow failure, due to receive a stem cell transplant. The specimen comprised PBMCs, sampled before TCRalphabeta/CD19-depleted stem cell transplant. The chain joins TRBV29-1 to TRBJ2-5, with D perhaps given as TRBD1 or TRBD2 (5 bases each). CDR3 amino acids: CSVSGTYQETQYF. CDR3 nucleotide sequence: TGCAGCGTATCCGGGACGTACCAAGAGACCCAGTACTTC. The variable domain in full, with the rest retrieved from reference TRBV29-1 and TRBJ2-5, is SAVISQKPSRDICQRGTSLTIQCQVDSQVTMMFWYRQQPGQSLTLIATANQGSEATYESGFVIDKFPISRPNLTFSTLTVSNMSPEDSSIYLCSVSGTYQETQYFGPGTRLLVL.